The T cell receptor beta chain under discussion was sequenced for a study of technical replicates of blood from a few donors. The CDR3 contains 15 residues. Germline CDR1 reads SEHNR; CDR2 reads FQNEAQ (reference sequence). The V gene lost 5 bases and the J gene lost 3 bases, with 16 bases spanning the gap. Profiled with immunoSEQ multiplex PCR; TCRdb holds only in-frame clones, not every one. The sample yields about 93,000 clones, 95% seen once. The chain uses TRBV7-9 and TRBJ1-1, with D possibly being TRBD1 (5 bases). The clonotype comes from a human donor in good health. Sequencing was performed on T cells isolated from PBMCs. CDR3 sequence reads: CASSPQDKFYTEAFF. The CDR3, as DNA: TGTGCCAGCAGCCCCCAGGACAAATTCTACACTGAAGCTTTCTTT.